This record covers a single T cell receptor beta chain. Which antigen it targets is not known. Per-base quality was not reported, and no clone a single base away is much larger than it. The sample contains more than one DNA sequence encoding this CDR3. For sequencing of the TCRbeta CDR3 region, genomic DNA was extracted from the sorted cells. The immunoSEQ Assay was used for sequencing of TCRbeta CDR3 regions. TCRdb limited this immuneACCESS table to in-frame rearrangements with V and J called. A share of clones is missing; checked studies link under half to unresolved V genes, and the rest is unexplained. The table for this sample lists roughly 70,000 clones; roughly 85% of them were counted only once. The ten largest clones represent around 8.2% of the sample. This record comes from a study of OX40 agonist ivuxolimab in advanced cancers. For the wider study: The costimulatory receptor OX40 (CD134) was targeted by ivuxolimab, a fully human IgG2 agonistic monoclonal antibody. In the dose-escalation cohort, roughly 80% of patients were male, and the mean age was approximately 64 years, with a range of 23 to 79. The paper describes the monotherapy dose-escalation part (N of about 47 patients) of the phase I trial of ivuxolimab. Prior anti-PD-1, anti-PD-L1 or anti-CTLA-4 therapy was permitted, and 40% to 50% of dose-escalation patients had received checkpoint inhibitors. Partial responses occurred in three dose-escalation patients, of whom one had hepatocellular carcinoma and two had cutaneous melanoma. The purpose of peripheral TCRbeta sequencing was to test whether ivuxolimab changed TCR sequence diversity and led to clonal T-cell expansion. Of the 50 to 55 patients in dose escalation, about 20 had hepatocellular carcinoma, roughly 15 had melanoma, 9 had renal cell carcinoma and 9 had head and neck cancer. Intravenous ivuxolimab was administered to patients every 2 weeks at six dose levels: 0.01, 0.1, 0.3, 1.5, 3 and 10 mg/kg.

Spanning cysteine to phenylalanine, the CDR3 consists of 11 amino acids. Of the read, only the CDR3 DNA is kept; its 33 bases are in frame from base 1. The germline V gene provides CDR1 MNHEY and CDR2 SVGAGI. A distance of 3 bases separates the germline ends of V and J, which lose 5 bases and 4 bases respectively. Results and caveats for the whole study, not just this receptor: On average, CD8+ T cells showed more expanded clones than CD4+ T cells after ivuxolimab. In the 0.1-3.0 mg/kg groups, partial responders were among the patients with the lowest normalized peripheral clonal expansion, particularly in CD8+ T cells. At doses from 0.1 to 3.0 mg/kg, clonal expansion was seen in both CD4+ and CD8+ blood T cells between baseline and week 6. Low levels of normalized T-cell clonal expansion were also shown by some nonresponding patients. Which antigens the clonally expanded peripheral T cells were specific for was not determined.

Patients with autoimmune disease history or receiving systemic immunosuppression were excluded from the trial. Peripheral blood for TCR sequencing was collected from all dose cohorts at baseline, on cycle 4 day 1, and on cycle 7 day 1. Samples came from an open-label, multicenter, first-in-human phase I dose-escalation trial of ivuxolimab. Adults with locally advanced or metastatic head and neck squamous cell, hepatocellular, melanoma or renal cell carcinoma were enrolled in the trial. Before TCR sequencing, CD4+ T cells and CD8+ T cells from peripheral blood were sorted into separate populations. The specimen was CD4+ or CD8+ T cells sorted from blood, collected in a trial of the OX40 agonist ivuxolimab. The sequence is built from TRBV6-5 and TRBJ2-1, with no confidently assigned D gene. The TCR sequence derives from an adult with an advanced solid tumor such as melanoma, head and neck, liver or kidney cancer. The nucleotides read TGTGCCAGCAGTCTTTACAATGAGCAGTTCTTC. Translated, it reads CASSLYNEQFF.